These T cell receptor beta chains were read from a single sample in a study of T cell clones after liver transplantation. Libraries were prepared by immunoSEQ multiplex PCR; TCRdb keeps only in-frame clonotypes and omits some of them. Altogether 68,000 or so clones are present, almost 95% being singletons, with the ten largest covering 0.98%. The source was CD4+ T cells from blood, collected roughly 25 months after liver transplant. Receptors were obtained from a human patient who received a liver transplant. The graft donor may have contributed some T cells. CDR3s include the opening cysteine and the closing phenylalanine or tryptophan. The order of the fields is CDR3 DNA, CDR3 protein, clone size, D gene, J gene, V gene. The D gene is left open where the match is weak. A row's size may be missing; if present it is once, few, many or a size class.

TGTGCCAGCAGTCTCCTATCCGGGGAGCTGTTTTTT	CASSLLSGELFF	NA	NA	TRBJ2-2	TRBV6-5
TGTGCCAGCAGCCGAGGAGGGGGACAGGGCTCTGGAAACACCATATATTTT	CASSRGGGQGSGNTIYF	few	TRBD1	TRBJ1-3	TRBV11-2
TGTGCCAGCACAATACTCCAGACTAGCACAGATACGCAGTATTTT	CASTILQTSTDTQYF	NA	NA	TRBJ2-3	TRBV7-9
TGTGCCAGCACCGAAGATGGCAATTCAGAGACCCAGTACTTC	CASTEDGNSETQYF	NA	NA	TRBJ2-5	TRBV9
TGTGCCAGCAGTCGGACAGGGGGCGCCGGGGCAACCTGTTTT	CASSRTGGAGATCF	NA	TRBD1	TRBJ1-1	TRBV2
TGTGCCAGCAGTTCCCATCCGGAATCCTACGAGCAGTACTTC	CASSSHPESYEQYF	NA	NA	TRBJ2-7	TRBV28
TGTGCCAGCAGTTACTCGACAGGGGGCTCCGGGCAGTACTTC	CASSYSTGGSGQYF	NA	TRBD1	TRBJ2-7	TRBV6-5
TGTGCCAGCACCGAGGGACAGGACTATGGCTACACCTTC	CASTEGQDYGYTF	few	TRBD1	TRBJ1-2	TRBV28
TGTGCCAGCAGCTTAGAGCAAGGGAAGCCGCAGTATTTT	CASSLEQGKPQYF	NA	NA	TRBJ2-3	TRBV7-7
TGTGCCACCAGCAGAGATCTTGGGCTAGCCGGGGCCGGGGAGCTGTTTTTT	CATSRDLGLAGAGELFF	NA	NA	TRBJ2-2	TRBV15
TGTGCCAGCAGCGCCCTAGCGGGGAGCACAGATACGCAGTATTTT	CASSALAGSTDTQYF	once	TRBD2	TRBJ2-3	TRBV9
TGTGCTAGTGGTATCTCAAGCAATCAGCCCCAGCATTTT	CASGISSNQPQHF	NA	NA	TRBJ1-5	TRBV12-5
TGCGCCAGCAGTGAGTCGAAACTAGCGGGAAACACCGGGGAGCTGTTTTTT	CASSESKLAGNTGELFF	NA	TRBD2	TRBJ2-2	TRBV10-1
TGTGCCAGCAGCTCCCCTCAGGATGGTCGCCCTGAAGCTTTCTTT	CASSSPQDGRPEAFF	few	NA	TRBJ1-1	TRBV11-3
TGTGCCAGCACCAAATCCGATGTTGGAGCTTTCTTT	CASTKSDVGAFF	NA	NA	TRBJ1-1	TRBV11-3
TGCGCCAGCAGCTTGGAAGGCGGTCGGCACGAGCAGTACTTC	CASSLEGGRHEQYF	few	NA	TRBJ2-7	TRBV5-1
TGCGCCAGCGGACGGGACTCTTTCTCTGGGGCCAACGTCCTGACTTTC	CASGRDSFSGANVLTF	NA	NA	TRBJ2-6	TRBV5-1
TGTGCCAGCAGTTTGGGACAACCCAATGAGCAGTTCTTC	CASSLGQPNEQFF	NA	NA	TRBJ2-1	TRBV27
TGTGCCACCAGCCCCGGGGGCACCTACGAGCAGTACTTC	CATSPGGTYEQYF	NA	NA	TRBJ2-7	TRBV15
TGTGCCAGCAGTGTTTACTCCAGCAATCAGCCCCAGCATTTT	CASSVYSSNQPQHF	few	NA	TRBJ1-5	TRBV6-1
TGCGCCAGCGACACGGGGCAGGGGGGCACAGATACGCAGTATTTT	CASDTGQGGTDTQYF	NA	TRBD1	TRBJ2-3	TRBV5-1
TGTGCCATGTCAGGTGAATGGGACACTGAAGCTTTCTTT	CAMSGEWDTEAFF	once	NA	TRBJ1-1	TRBV10-3
TGCGCCAGCAGCCGAAAAAACGACAGGGAAGAGACCCAGTACTTC	CASSRKNDREETQYF	NA	TRBD1	TRBJ2-5	TRBV5-1
TGTGCCAGCAGCTCGCGGACTAGTGCCCTCGGGGAGCAGTTCTTC	CASSSRTSALGEQFF	once	TRBD2	TRBJ2-1	TRBV7-3
TGTGCCAGCAGCGTGGCCTCGAACACCGGGGAGCTGTTTTTT	CASSVASNTGELFF	NA	NA	TRBJ2-2	TRBV9
TGTGCCAGCAGCCCTTTGCTGGGGGGGTTTGACACTGAAGCTTTCTTT	CASSPLLGGFDTEAFF	once	NA	TRBJ1-1	TRBV7-2
TGTGCCAGCAGCTCCATGGCCTTTGTAGACATTCAGTACTTC	CASSSMAFVDIQYF	NA	NA	TRBJ2-4	TRBV7-2
TGTGCCAGCTCACCCTGGACAGGGAGGGACAATGAGCAGTTCTTC	CASSPWTGRDNEQFF	NA	NA	TRBJ2-1	TRBV18
TGTGCCAGCTCACCAAGCGGGGGGACCGCAAGCTCTGGAAACACCATATATTTT	CASSPSGGTASSGNTIYF	NA	NA	TRBJ1-3	TRBV18
TGTGCCAGCAGCTTAGGCCTAGGCAGGGACCGAAAAAACATTCAGTACTTC	CASSLGLGRDRKNIQYF	NA	NA	TRBJ2-4	TRBV13
TGCGCCAGCAGCTTGTCCGGGGGACTAATCTCTGGGGCCAACGTCCTGACTTTC	CASSLSGGLISGANVLTF	NA	TRBD2	TRBJ2-6	TRBV5-1
TGTGCCAGCAGCTTAATCTCCTTAAACAATGAGCAGTTCTTC	CASSLISLNNEQFF	once	NA	TRBJ2-1	TRBV7-9
TGTGCCAGCAGTGAATCCCCTAGCGGGAGTCCAGATGAGCAGTTCTTC	CASSESPSGSPDEQFF	NA	TRBD2	TRBJ2-1	TRBV25-1
TGTGCCAGCAGCCGAGGGGGGACCTACGAGCAGTACTTC	CASSRGGTYEQYF	NA	NA	TRBJ2-7	TRBV11-3
TGTGCCAGCCTGCAGGGCGGTTACGGTGGCTACACCTTC	CASLQGGYGGYTF	NA	NA	TRBJ1-2	TRBV2
TGTGCCAGCAGCACAGGGAGCAGGGCGGAGACCCAGTACTTC	CASSTGSRAETQYF	few	NA	TRBJ2-5	TRBV2
TGTGCCAGCAGCTTAGTCCTCGGGAGGGGTGAGCAGTTCTTC	CASSLVLGRGEQFF	NA	TRBD2	TRBJ2-1	TRBV11-3
TGTGCCAGTAGCCCAACCCGGACCTTCTACGAGCAGTACTTC	CASSPTRTFYEQYF	NA	NA	TRBJ2-7	TRBV19
TGTGCCAGCAGGGGTTTCGGGGACGAGCAGTACTTC	CASRGFGDEQYF	once	NA	TRBJ2-7	TRBV6-6
TGTGCCAGCAGCACGAACGGGAACGAAAAACTGTTTTTT	CASSTNGNEKLFF	NA	NA	TRBJ1-4	TRBV7-8
TGTGCCAGCAGCCGCAAGGGCCTAGACTACGAGCAGTACTTC	CASSRKGLDYEQYF	NA	NA	TRBJ2-7	TRBV7-9
TGCGCCAGCGCGCTCAGCGGGAGCTCCTACAATGAGCAGTTCTTC	CASALSGSSYNEQFF	NA	TRBD2	TRBJ2-1	TRBV5-1
TGTGCCAGCAGCTTGCTAGCGGGAAGGAGCTCCTACGAGCAGTACTTC	CASSLLAGRSSYEQYF	NA	TRBD2	TRBJ2-7	TRBV7-3
TGTGCCAGCAGTTTCCCCGGGACAGGGGCATCCGAGCAGTACTTC	CASSFPGTGASEQYF	NA	TRBD1	TRBJ2-7	TRBV27
TGCAGCGCTACCAGACAGCTCCAAGAGACCCAGTACTTC	CSATRQLQETQYF	NA	NA	TRBJ2-5	TRBV29-1
TGTGCCAGTAGTTCCCCCCAGGTGAACTATGGCTACACCTTC	CASSSPQVNYGYTF	NA	NA	TRBJ1-2	TRBV19
TGCGCCAGCAGCCCCTCGACAGGCTACGAGCAGTACTTC	CASSPSTGYEQYF	NA	NA	TRBJ2-7	TRBV4-3
TGTGCCAGCAGCCCGACTCCCGCCTACACCTTC	CASSPTPAYTF	NA	NA	TRBJ1-2	TRBV7-2
TGTGCCAGCAGCTTAGATCTGGGCGGGAGGAACACCGGGGAGCTGTTTTTT	CASSLDLGGRNTGELFF	NA	TRBD2	TRBJ2-2	TRBV11-3
TGTGCCAGCAGCGTGGACATGCTGGGGAGAAACATTCAGTACTTC	CASSVDMLGRNIQYF	NA	NA	TRBJ2-4	TRBV7-2
TGTGCCAGCAGCGTAGGAGGGACTGTTATATATCAAGAGACCCAGTACTTC	CASSVGGTVIYQETQYF	NA	NA	TRBJ2-5	TRBV9
TGTGCCAGCAGCTTAGTAGCGGGATTCACAGATACGCAGTATTTT	CASSLVAGFTDTQYF	NA	TRBD2	TRBJ2-3	TRBV7-9
TGTGCCAGCAGTTTCGACAGGGGGGTATACGAGCAGTACTTC	CASSFDRGVYEQYF	NA	TRBD1	TRBJ2-7	TRBV7-2
TGTGCCAGTAGTGGGACGGGACAGTTCGGGAACGAGCAGTACTTC	CASSGTGQFGNEQYF	NA	TRBD1	TRBJ2-7	TRBV19
TGTGCCTGCGGTGACTTGGGGGGCTACGAGCAGTACTTC	CACGDLGGYEQYF	NA	NA	TRBJ2-7	TRBV6-6